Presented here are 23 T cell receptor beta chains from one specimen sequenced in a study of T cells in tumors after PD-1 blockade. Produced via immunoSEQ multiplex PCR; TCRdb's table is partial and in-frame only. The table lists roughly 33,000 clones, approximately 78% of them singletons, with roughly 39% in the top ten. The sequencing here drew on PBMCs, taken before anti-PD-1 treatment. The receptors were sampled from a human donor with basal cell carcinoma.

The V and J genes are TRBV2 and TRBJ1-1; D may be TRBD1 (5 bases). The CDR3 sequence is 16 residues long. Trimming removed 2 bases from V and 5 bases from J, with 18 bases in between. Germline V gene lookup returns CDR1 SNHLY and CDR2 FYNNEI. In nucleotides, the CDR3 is TGTGCCAGCAGTGAACAGGGTCCCCCCTCCGGAACTGAAGCTTTCTTT. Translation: CASSEQGPPSGTEAFF.

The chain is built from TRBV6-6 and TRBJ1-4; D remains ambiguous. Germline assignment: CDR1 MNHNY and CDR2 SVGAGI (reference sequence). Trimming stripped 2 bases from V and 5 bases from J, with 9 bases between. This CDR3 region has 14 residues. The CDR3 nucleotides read TGTGCCAGCAGTTACGGCCAGGACAATGAAAAACTGTTTTTT. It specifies CASSYGQDNEKLFF.

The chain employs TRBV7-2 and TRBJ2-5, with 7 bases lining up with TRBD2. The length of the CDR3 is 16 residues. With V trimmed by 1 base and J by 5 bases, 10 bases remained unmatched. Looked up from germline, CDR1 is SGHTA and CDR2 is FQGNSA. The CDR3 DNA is TGTGCCAGCAGCTTAGATGCATTGCGGGGGAGGGAGACCCAGTACTTC. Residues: CASSLDALRGRETQYF. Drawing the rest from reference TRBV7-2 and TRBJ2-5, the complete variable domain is GAGVSQSPSNKVTEKGKDVELRCDPISGHTALYWYRQSLGQGLEFLIYFQGNSAPDKSGLPSDRFSAERTGGSVSTLTIQRTQQEDSAVYLCASSLDALRGRETQYFGPGTRLLVL.

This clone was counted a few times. The CDR3 is CASSFPLAVAGELAQFF. The CDR3 nucleotides read TGTGCCAGCAGTTTTCCCTTAGCGGTAGCGGGAGAACTAGCCCAGTTCTTC. The rearrangement links TRBV6-2 or TRBV6-3 to TRBJ2-1; TRBD2 aligns across 9 bases. CDR3 length equals 17 residues. With 4 bases clipped from V and 13 bases from J, the junction kept 20 bases outside the gene matches. Germline assignment: CDR1 MNHEY and CDR2 SVGEGT.

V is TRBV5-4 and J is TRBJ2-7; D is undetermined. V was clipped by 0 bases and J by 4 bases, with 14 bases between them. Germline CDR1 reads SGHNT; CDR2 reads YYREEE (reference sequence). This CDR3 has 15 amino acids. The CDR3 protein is CASSLEPGRPYEQYF. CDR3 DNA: TGTGCCAGCAGCTTGGAGCCCGGCAGGCCGTACGAGCAGTACTTC.

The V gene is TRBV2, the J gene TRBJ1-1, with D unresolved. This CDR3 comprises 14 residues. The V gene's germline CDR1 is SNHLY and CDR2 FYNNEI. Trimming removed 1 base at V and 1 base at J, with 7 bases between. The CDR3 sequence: CASSEGRRNTEAFF. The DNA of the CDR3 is TGTGCCAGCAGTGAAGGGAGACGGAACACTGAAGCTTTCTTT.

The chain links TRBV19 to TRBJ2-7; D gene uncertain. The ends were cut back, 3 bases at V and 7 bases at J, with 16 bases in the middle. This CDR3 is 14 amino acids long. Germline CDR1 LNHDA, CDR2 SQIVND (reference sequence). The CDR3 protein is CASSINDVALEQYF. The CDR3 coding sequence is TGTGCCAGTAGTATCAATGATGTGGCCTTGGAGCAGTACTTC. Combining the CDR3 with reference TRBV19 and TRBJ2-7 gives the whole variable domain DGGITQSPKYLFRKEGQNVTLSCEQNLNHDAMYWYRQDPGQGLRLIYYSQIVNDFQKGDIAEGYSVSREKKESFPLTVTSAQKNPTAFYLCASSINDVALEQYFGPGTRLTVT.

CDR3 nucleotides: TGTGCCAGCTCACCGGGTCTCGCCAGCTCCTACGAGCAGTACTTC. Encoded protein: CASSPGLASSYEQYF. The chain combines TRBV18 with TRBJ2-7; unclear D gene. Trimming cost V 3 bases and J 0 bases, with 12 bases left between them. The CDR3 is made up of 15 amino acids. Per germline, CDR1 KGHSH and CDR2 LQKENI. The whole variable domain, filled in from reference TRBV18 and TRBJ2-7, reads NAGVMQNPRHLVRRRGQEARLRCSPMKGHSHVYWYRQLPEEGLKFMVYLQKENIIDESGMPKERFSAEFPKEGPSILRIQQVVRGDSAAYFCASSPGLASSYEQYFGPGTRLTVT.

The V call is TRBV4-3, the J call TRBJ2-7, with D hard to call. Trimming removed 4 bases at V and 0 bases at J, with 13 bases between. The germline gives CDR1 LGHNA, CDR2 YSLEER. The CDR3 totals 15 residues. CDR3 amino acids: CASSLTRLLSYEQYF. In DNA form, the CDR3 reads TGCGCCAGCAGCCTCACCCGGCTCCTCTCCTACGAGCAGTACTTC.

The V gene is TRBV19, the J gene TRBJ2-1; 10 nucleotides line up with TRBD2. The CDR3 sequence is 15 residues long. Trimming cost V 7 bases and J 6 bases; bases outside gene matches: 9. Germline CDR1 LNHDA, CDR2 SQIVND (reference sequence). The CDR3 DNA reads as TGTGCCAGTATCTCTAGCGGGAGCGCAGGCAATGAGCAGTTCTTC. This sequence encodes CASISSGSAGNEQFF.

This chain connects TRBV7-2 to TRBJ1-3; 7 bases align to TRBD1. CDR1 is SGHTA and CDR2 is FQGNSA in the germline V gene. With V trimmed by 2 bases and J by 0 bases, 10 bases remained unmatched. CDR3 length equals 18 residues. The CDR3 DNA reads TGTGCCAGCAGCTTAAGGGCGAGGGGACAGACCTCTGGAAACACCATATATTTT. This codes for CASSLRARGQTSGNTIYF.

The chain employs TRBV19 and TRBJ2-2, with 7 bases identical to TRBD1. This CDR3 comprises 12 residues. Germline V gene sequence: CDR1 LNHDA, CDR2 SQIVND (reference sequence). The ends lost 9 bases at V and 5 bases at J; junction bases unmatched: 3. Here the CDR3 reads CASNRGTGELFF. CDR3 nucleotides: TGTGCCAGCAACAGGGGTACCGGGGAGCTGTTTTTT.

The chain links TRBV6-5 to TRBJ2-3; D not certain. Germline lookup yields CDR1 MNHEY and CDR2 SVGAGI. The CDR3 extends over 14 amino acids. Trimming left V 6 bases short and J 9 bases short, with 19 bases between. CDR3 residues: CASSSSLLGDTQYF. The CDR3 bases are TGTGCCAGCAGCTCCTCCCTCCTCGGAGACACGCAGTATTTT.

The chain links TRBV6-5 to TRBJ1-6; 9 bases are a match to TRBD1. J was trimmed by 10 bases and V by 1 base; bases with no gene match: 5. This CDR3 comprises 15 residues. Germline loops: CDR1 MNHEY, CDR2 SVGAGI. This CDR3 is CASSYWGQGRSPLHF. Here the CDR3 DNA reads TGTGCCAGCAGTTACTGGGGACAGGGCCGGTCACCCCTCCACTTT.

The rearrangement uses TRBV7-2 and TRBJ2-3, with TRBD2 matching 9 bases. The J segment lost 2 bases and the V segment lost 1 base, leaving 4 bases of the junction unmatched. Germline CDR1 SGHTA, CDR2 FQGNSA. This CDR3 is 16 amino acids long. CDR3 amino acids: CASSLERGAHTDTQYF. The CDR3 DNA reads TGTGCCAGCAGCTTAGAGCGGGGGGCACACACAGATACGCAGTATTTT.

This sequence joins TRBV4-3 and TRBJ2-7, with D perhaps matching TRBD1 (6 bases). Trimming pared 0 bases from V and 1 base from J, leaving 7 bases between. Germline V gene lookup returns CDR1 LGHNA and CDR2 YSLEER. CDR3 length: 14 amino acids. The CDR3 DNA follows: TGCGCCAGCAGCCAAGACAGGGGTTCCTACGAGCAGTACTTC. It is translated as CASSQDRGSYEQYF.

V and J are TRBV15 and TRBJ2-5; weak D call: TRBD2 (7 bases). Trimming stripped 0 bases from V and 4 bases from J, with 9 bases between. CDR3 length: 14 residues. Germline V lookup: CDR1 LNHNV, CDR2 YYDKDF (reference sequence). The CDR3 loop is CATSRDRGAETQYF. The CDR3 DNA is TGTGCCACCAGCAGAGATCGGGGGGCAGAGACCCAGTACTTC.

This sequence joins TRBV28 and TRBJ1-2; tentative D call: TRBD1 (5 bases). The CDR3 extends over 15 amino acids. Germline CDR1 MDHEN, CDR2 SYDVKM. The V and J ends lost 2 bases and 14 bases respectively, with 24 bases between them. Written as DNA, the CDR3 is TGTGCCAGCAGTTTAGGCAGCCGGGGCTCAAGGGTGGATACCTTC. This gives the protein CASSLGSRGSRVDTF.

The CDR3: CAWSVRLAEGDTQYF. The CDR3 DNA is TGTGCCTGGAGTGTACGACTAGCGGAGGGGGATACGCAGTATTTT. The rearrangement joins TRBV30 to TRBJ2-3; 9 bases map to TRBD2. Germline V gene lookup returns CDR1 GTSNPN and CDR2 SVGIG (reference sequence). J gave up 6 bases and V 0 bases, and 7 bases lay outside the gene matches. The CDR3 totals 15 residues.

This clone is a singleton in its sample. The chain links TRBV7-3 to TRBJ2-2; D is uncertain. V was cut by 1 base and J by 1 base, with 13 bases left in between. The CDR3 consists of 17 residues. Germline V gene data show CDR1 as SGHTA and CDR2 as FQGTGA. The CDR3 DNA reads TGTGCCAGCAGCTTAATGGTTTCGACACTGAACACCGGGGAGCTGTTTTTT. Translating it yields CASSLMVSTLNTGELFF.

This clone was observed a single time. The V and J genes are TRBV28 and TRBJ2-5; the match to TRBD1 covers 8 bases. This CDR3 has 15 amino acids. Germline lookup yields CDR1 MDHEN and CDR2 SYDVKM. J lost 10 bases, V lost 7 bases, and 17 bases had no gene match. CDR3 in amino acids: CASTLLDRGKALQYF. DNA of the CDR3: TGTGCCAGCACCCTACTTGACAGGGGTAAAGCGCTCCAGTACTTC.

CDR3 sequence: CASSLNAGSYEQYF. In DNA, the CDR3 is TGTGCCAGCAGCTTAAACGCAGGCTCCTACGAGCAGTACTTC. This chain connects TRBV7-3 to TRBJ2-7; D uncertain. The CDR3 extends over 14 amino acids. Germline assignment: CDR1 SGHTA and CDR2 FQGTGA. V was pared by 1 base and J by 0 bases, with 7 bases between.

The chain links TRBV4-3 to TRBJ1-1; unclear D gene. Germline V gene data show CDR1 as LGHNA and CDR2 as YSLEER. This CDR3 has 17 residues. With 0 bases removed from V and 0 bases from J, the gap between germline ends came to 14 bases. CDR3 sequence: CASSQDRPEFMNTEAFF. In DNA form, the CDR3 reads TGCGCCAGCAGCCAAGATCGTCCGGAGTTCATGAACACTGAAGCTTTCTTT.